A single sample is the source of the 31 T cell receptor beta chains below, sequenced in a study of blood T cells in healthy people across ages. Sample-barcoded 5' priming and a J-beta primer mix drove a second PCR of roughly 7 to 11 cycles. TCRdb fed the 5' RACE reads into MiXCR, producing one record per CDR3 protein. The repertoire holds 850,000 to 1,000,000 distinct CDR3 sequences, with roughly 51% as singletons. The sequenced sample consisted of blood. These receptors were obtained from a woman in her fifties or sixties in good health.

This clonotype was seen many times. The rearrangement links TRBV4-2 to TRBJ2-3; D ambiguous. There are 13 residues in the CDR3. V was shortened by 0 bases and J by 4 bases, with 5 bases between the two germline ends. Per the germline V gene, CDR1 is LGHNA and CDR2 is YNFKEQ. The CDR3 loop is CASSQDLADTQYF. CDR3 in DNA: TGTGCCAGCAGCCAAGATTTGGCAGATACGCAGTATTTT.

This clonotype occurred a few times. The V gene is TRBV29-1, the J gene TRBJ2-7, with a possible D match to TRBD1 (7 bases). The CDR3 is 14 residues long. The germline CDR1 and CDR2 sequences are SQVTM and ANQGSEA. The germline V and J ends were trimmed by 6 bases and 0 bases, with 15 bases remaining between them. Here the CDR3 DNA reads TGCAGCGTGGACTACAGGGGCGTCTCCTACGAGCAGTACTTC. Protein sequence: CSVDYRGVSYEQYF.

This clonotype occurred a few times. The genes are TRBV15 and TRBJ2-1, with 8 bases fitting TRBD2. Germline V gene sequence: CDR1 LNHNV, CDR2 YYDKDF (reference sequence). The V and J ends lost 0 bases and 8 bases, in that order; junction bases with no gene match: 9. This CDR3 has 16 residues. Written as DNA, the CDR3 is TGTGCCACCAGCAGAGATCCGGGACTAGGGTCCTATGAGCAGTTCTTC. It specifies CATSRDPGLGSYEQFF.

This clonotype appeared a few times. This chain joins TRBV2 and TRBJ2-5; 12 bases are a match to TRBD2. CDR1 is SNHLY and CDR2 is FYNNEI in the germline V gene. V was clipped by 5 bases and J by 1 base; unmatched bases: 5. The CDR3 length is 16 residues. The CDR3 spells CASSTGTSGFQETQYF. The CDR3, as DNA: TGTGCCAGCAGTACCGGGACTAGCGGGTTCCAAGAGACCCAGTACTTC.

This sequence joins TRBV2 and TRBJ2-3; TRBD1 matches at 9 bases. The CDR3 contains 14 residues. CDR1 is SNHLY and CDR2 is FYNNEI in the germline V gene. J lost 4 bases, V lost 10 bases, and 9 bases had no gene match. The CDR3 DNA sequence: TGTGCCAACAGCCGGGACAGGGTTGCAGATACGCAGTATTTT. This translates into CANSRDRVADTQYF.

The table lists this clonotype with many counts. The chain carries TRBV29-1 and TRBJ1-2; TRBD1 matches at 9 bases. CDR3 length equals 19 residues. Germline loops: CDR1 SQVTM, CDR2 ANQGSEA. V gave up 0 bases and J gave up 4 bases; unmatched junction bases: 18. The CDR3 sequence: CSVEDRRGNRGLRRYGYTF. The CDR3, as DNA: TGCAGCGTTGAAGATAGAAGGGGGAACAGGGGGCTCCGACGCTATGGCTACACCTTC.

This clonotype came up a few times. The rearrangement links TRBV13 to TRBJ2-4; tentative D call: TRBD2 (5 bases). V dropped 2 bases and J dropped 8 bases, with 16 bases sitting between them. This CDR3 spans 15 amino acids. Germline V gives CDR1 PRHDT, CDR2 FYEKMQ (reference sequence). The CDR3 bases are TGTGCCAGCAGCTTATATCGGGCGGGCCAGGACATTCAGTACTTC. It codes for CASSLYRAGQDIQYF.

The genes are TRBV12-3 or TRBV12-4 and TRBJ2-1; D perhaps matches TRBD2 (7 bases). The J call may not be correct, given that the DNA end is closer to TRBJ2-7. This CDR3 contains 16 residues. The CDR3 sequence is CASTPNRGGSYNEQYF. CDR3 sequence (DNA): TGTGCCAGCACCCCAAATAGGGGGGGATCCTACAATGAGCAGTACTTC.

The chain recombines TRBV7-3 with TRBJ2-1; a possible D gene is TRBD1 (5 bases). The CDR3 spans 15 residues. Deletions cut 1 base from V and 7 bases from J, with 14 bases between. In germline, CDR1 is SGHTA, CDR2 FQGTGA. The CDR3 coding sequence is TGTGCCAGCAGCTTAATGGGGCTAGGTTGGAATGAGCAGTTCTTC. Its protein product is CASSLMGLGWNEQFF.

Note on this clonotype: A single base separates this from a much larger clone, so it may be a read error. The chain couples TRBV5-1 to TRBJ2-5; the D call may be TRBD1 or TRBD2 (5 bases each). Trimming cost V 8 bases and J 11 bases, with 28 bases left between them. The germline gives CDR1 SGHRS, CDR2 YFSETQ. The length of the CDR3 is 15 residues. CDR3 in DNA: TGCGCCAGTAAGTACTCTAGCACCGAAAGGGGTGAGCAGTACTTC. It is translated as CASKYSSTERGEQYF.

V usage is TRBV28 and J usage is TRBJ2-1; 9 bases match TRBD2. Looked up from germline, CDR1 is MDHEN and CDR2 is SYDVKM. The CDR3 sequence is 16 residues long. V was pared by 2 bases and J by 3 bases, with 5 bases of the junction left unmatched. The CDR3 DNA follows: TGTGCCAGCAGTTTAACACTAGCGGGCTTCTACAATGAGCAGTTCTTC. Residues: CASSLTLAGFYNEQFF.

The V call is TRBV28, the J call TRBJ2-3, with 8 bases that match TRBD1. Germline loops: CDR1 MDHEN, CDR2 SYDVKM. With V trimmed by 11 bases and J by 1 base, 5 bases remained unmatched. There are 13 residues in the CDR3. The CDR3 loop is CAYEDRGTDTQYF. DNA of the CDR3: TGTGCCTATGAGGACAGGGGCACAGATACGCAGTATTTT. Complete variable domain (other parts from reference TRBV28 and TRBJ2-3): DVKVTQSSRYLVKRTGEKVFLECVQDMDHENMFWYRQDPGLGLRLIYFSYDVKMKEKGDIPEGYSVSREKKERFSLILESASTNQTSMYLCAYEDRGTDTQYFGPGTRLTVL.

This clonotype has just a few counts. This sequence joins TRBV4-3 and TRBJ1-4, with D hard to call. This CDR3 contains 16 residues. Germline CDR1 is LGHNA and CDR2 is YSLEER. V lost 1 base and J lost 7, with 16 bases in between. The CDR3 nucleotides read TGCGCCAGCAGCCAAGGGGCGGCCGGGCGTAGTGAAAAACTGTTTTTT. It codes for CASSQGAAGRSEKLFF.

In its sample, this clonotype was seen once. The CDR3 region is CASSREGYGYTF. The CDR3 DNA reads as TGTGCCAGCTCACGGGAAGGCTATGGCTACACCTTC. The chain has TRBV18 and TRBJ1-2; D gene uncertain. CDR3 length: 12 amino acids. Trimming cost V 4 bases and J 4 bases, with 7 bases left between them. CDR1 and CDR2 from the germline V gene are KGHSH and LQKENI. Using reference TRBV18 and TRBJ1-2 for the parts outside the CDR3, the full variable domain is NAGVMQNPRHLVRRRGQEARLRCSPMKGHSHVYWYRQLPEEGLKFMVYLQKENIIDESGMPKERFSAEFPKEGPSILRIQQVVRGDSAAYFCASSREGYGYTFGSGTRLTVV.

This clonotype was detected only once. It is unclear where the CDR3 begins or ends on the DNA, so no DNA is shown, and the CDR3 is as TCRdb lists it. The CDR3 loop reads CASSFYICSARQGAYEQYF. The V and J genes are TRBV5-1 and TRBJ2-5; the table's D call, TRBD1, has no DNA check behind it. A total of 19 residues make up the CDR3, ends included. Germline V lookup: CDR1 SGHRS, CDR2 YFSETQ.

With respect to this clonotype: With a much larger clone just one base away, this may be a read error. This chain joins TRBV6-2 or TRBV6-3 and TRBJ2-5; TRBD2 is a possible D gene (6 bases). With the DNA end fitting TRBJ2-7 better, the J assignment may be wrong. The germline V gene encodes CDR1 MNHEY and CDR2 SVGEGT. The CDR3 extends over 13 amino acids. The CDR3 reads CASPKAGSHEQYF. CDR3 coding DNA: TGTGCCAGCCCCAAGGCGGGAAGTCACGAGCAGTACTTC.

This clonotype has just a few counts. The V and J genes are TRBV27 and TRBJ2-5, with 13 bases fitting TRBD2. J gave up 2 bases and V 5 bases, and 11 bases lay outside the gene matches. CDR3 length: 18 amino acids. Germline assignment: CDR1 MNHEY and CDR2 SMNVEV (reference sequence). CDR3 amino acids: CASSVNRGLAGKQETQYF. Written as DNA, the CDR3 is TGTGCCAGCAGTGTTAACCGGGGACTAGCGGGGAAACAAGAGACCCAGTACTTC.

This chain joins TRBV27 and TRBJ2-1; D may be TRBD2 (6 bases). Germline values: CDR1 MNHEY, CDR2 SMNVEV (reference sequence). V was cut by 3 bases and J by 2 bases, with 11 bases left in between. The CDR3 spans 15 residues. CDR3 sequence reads: CASSFLSGTYNEQFF. As DNA, the CDR3 is TGTGCCAGCAGTTTCCTTAGCGGAACCTACAATGAGCAGTTCTTC.

This clonotype has more than one count but fewer than ten. This chain connects TRBV29-1 to TRBJ2-6; D is uncertain. The V end lost 4 bases, the J end lost 0 bases, and 7 bases lay between the germline ends. CDR3 length equals 14 residues. Germline V gene lookup returns CDR1 SQVTM and CDR2 ANQGSEA. The CDR3 region has the DNA TGCAGCGTTGCCCTTATCTCTGGGGCCAACGTCCTGACTTTC. Translating it yields CSVALISGANVLTF.

V usage is TRBV28 and J usage is TRBJ2-5, with 10 nucleotides matching TRBD2. The end of the DNA fits TRBJ2-7 better, so the J call may be wrong. Germline loops: CDR1 MDHEN, CDR2 SYDVKM. The CDR3 sequence is 16 residues long. CDR3 loop: CASSLKGRKREGEQYF. The CDR3 nucleotides read TGTGCCAGCAGTTTGAAGGGGAGGAAGCGGGAGGGCGAGCAGTACTTC.

This clonotype was detected a few times. This chain uses TRBV20-1 with TRBJ2-1; D not certain. CDR1 DFQATT and CDR2 SNEGSKA come from the germline V gene (reference sequence). V was pared by 3 bases and J by 1 base, with 4 bases between. CDR3 length equals 12 residues. Here the CDR3 reads CSASWSYNEQFF. CDR3 bases: TGCAGTGCTAGCTGGTCCTACAATGAGCAGTTCTTC.

This clonotype was detected a few times. CDR3 nucleotides: TGTGCCAGCAGCTTATTGCTGCCTCCTCGGAATGAGCAGTTCTTC. Translated: CASSLLLPPRNEQFF. V is TRBV7-2 and J is TRBJ2-1; D remains unclear. The CDR3 has 15 residues. Per germline, CDR1 SGHTA and CDR2 FQGNSA. The V and J ends lost 2 bases and 7 bases respectively, with 15 bases between them.

The chain has TRBV4-2 and TRBJ2-7; D gene unclear. Trimming removed 0 bases from V and 3 bases from J, with 12 bases in between. Germline V gene data show CDR1 as LGHNA and CDR2 as YNFKEQ. This CDR3 contains 15 residues. CDR3 coding DNA: TGTGCCAGCAGCCAAGATCGTTGGGGATTCTACGAGCAGTACTTC. Translating gives CASSQDRWGFYEQYF.

The chain recombines TRBV15 with TRBJ2-7, with D possibly being TRBD1 or TRBD2 (6 bases each). This CDR3 spans 15 amino acids. V was pared by 0 bases and J by 2 bases, with 11 bases between. The germline CDR1 and CDR2 sequences are LNHNV and YYDKDF (reference sequence). The CDR3 protein is CATSREGGSPYEQYF. DNA of the CDR3: TGTGCCACCAGCAGAGAAGGGGGGTCCCCCTACGAGCAGTACTTC.

The genes are TRBV4-2 and TRBJ2-5; 7 bases are a match to TRBD1. V was pared by 0 bases and J by 7 bases, with 8 bases of the junction left unmatched. Germline V gene sequence: CDR1 LGHNA, CDR2 YNFKEQ. CDR3 length: 15 residues. This chain's CDR3 is CASSQDRDSQRTQYF. As DNA, the CDR3 is TGTGCCAGCAGCCAAGATCGGGACAGCCAAAGGACCCAGTACTTC.

This sequence joins TRBV18 and TRBJ2-4, with D hard to call. The J call may be incorrect, as the DNA end agrees better with TRBJ2-7. Germline V gene sequence: CDR1 KGHSH, CDR2 LQKENI. The CDR3 totals 14 residues. The CDR3 here is CASSELPLSYEQYF. CDR3 DNA sequence: TGTGCCAGCTCAGAACTACCCCTGTCCTACGAGCAGTACTTC.

The rearrangement links TRBV20-1 to TRBJ1-1; TRBD1 is a possible D gene (5 bases). Germline assignment: CDR1 DFQATT and CDR2 SNEGSKA (reference sequence). The CDR3 has 11 amino acids. CDR3 DNA sequence: TGCAACGTAAGGGGAGGCCCTGAAGCTTTCTTT. It specifies CNVRGGPEAFF.

This chain uses TRBV4-2 with TRBJ1-2; no definite D call. CDR1 and CDR2 from the germline V gene are LGHNA and YNFKEQ. The V gene lost 1 base and the J gene lost 6 bases, with 12 bases spanning the gap. The CDR3 has 14 residues. The CDR3 DNA reads as TGTGCCAGCAGCCAAGGCACGGAGGTCAATGGCTACACCTTC. Its protein product is CASSQGTEVNGYTF.

CDR3 in DNA: TGTGCCAGCAGAAGATTCCGGGGTACTAGCGGGAGTAGGAGCTCCTACAATGAGCAGTTCTTC. As protein: CASRRFRGTSGSRSSYNEQFF. J is TRBJ2-1 and V is TRBV6-1; 11 positions agree with TRBD2. CDR1 and CDR2 (germline): MNHNS, SASEGT. Unmatched junction bases numbered 19, after V lost 6 bases and J lost 0 bases. This CDR3 comprises 21 residues.

This chain links TRBV6-2 or TRBV6-3 with TRBJ2-3, with 9 positions matching TRBD2. CDR1 is MNHEY, CDR2 SVGEGT, per germline. V was pared by 3 bases and J by 2 bases, with 9 bases of the junction left unmatched. The CDR3 is made up of 17 amino acids. Written as DNA, the CDR3 is TGTGCCAGCAGTTATGGTCCAGCGGGAGGCCCCACAGATACGCAGTATTTT. It encodes CASSYGPAGGPTDTQYF.

V is TRBV5-1 and J is TRBJ2-5; D is possibly TRBD2 (6 bases). The tail of the sequence fits TRBJ2-7 better, so the J call may be wrong. The CDR3 covers 14 residues. Germline assignment: CDR1 SGHRS and CDR2 YFSETQ. In DNA, the CDR3 is TGCGCCAGCAGCGTGGTTGCGGGGACGGACGAGCAGTACTTC. Translated: CASSVVAGTDEQYF.